The T cell receptor (beta chain) described here comes from a study of blood T cell repertoires in COVID-19 (dated by TCRdb to the early 2020s). Study-level background: The collaborator samples originated in the United States, Italy and Spain and spanned the acute and convalescent phases of COVID-19. The material from the prospective study consisted of cDNA or gDNA derived from T cells, B-cell-depleted T cells, or PBMCs. Where available, HLA class I and class II types were obtained from metadata supplied by the sample provider rather than from assay-based typing. Subjects who had been exposed to COVID-19, were actively infected with it, or had recovered from it provided the deeply sampled blood TCRbeta repertoires that made up the dataset. The repertoires were released in a freely available public database intended as a resource for research on the immune response to SARS-CoV-2. The sample metadata nearly always contained a de-identified subject ID, COVID-19 status, age in years and sex. The samples were drawn from the first 160 participants of the ongoing ImmuneRACE study and from 950 to 1,500 subjects provided by 6 global collaborators.

TCRbeta CDR3 regions were amplified from genomic DNA using the immunoSEQ Assay, a bias-controlled multiplex PCR. The study's processing was this. Nucleated cell counts per sample were estimated from amplification of reference gene primers within the assay. To quantify the absolute abundance of each unique TCRbeta CDR3 rearrangement, sequence reads were collapsed and filtered. Productive Simpson clonality was computed per sample as the square root of Simpson's diversity index over productive rearrangements. TCRdb re-hosts the immuneACCESS table, in-frame sequences only. Its copies lack some clones; in the studies checked, an unresolved V gene accounts for under half of them, and the cause for the rest is not known. V, J and clone size derive from that table, while D and trimming were established from the DNA sequence. For this sample there are some 340,000 clones; around 87% appear just once. Clones ranked in the top ten supply approximately 5.3% of the sample.

The study at large found these results: The amount of clinical and demographic metadata varied by source and participant and was provided uncurated.

Comments on this clone: The antigen it recognizes is unknown. No clone much larger than this one lies a single base away; base qualities are absent.

Enrolling through a virtual design, the prospective study's participants ranged in age from about 18 to 89 years and lived across about two dozen United States geographic areas. Cohort assignment in the prospective study relied on participant-reported clinical history from a screening survey and a study questionnaire. ImmuneRACE Cohort 3 recovered participants were defined by two consecutive negative NP/OP PCR tests, healthcare professional clearance, or symptom resolution. Mobile phlebotomists in the prospective study collected whole blood, serum and a nasopharyngeal or oropharyngeal swab from every participant. Additional blood draws and questionnaires over an approximately 2-month period could optionally be provided by prospective study participants. Before DNA extraction, prospective study blood samples were shipped either frozen or at room temperature. The CDR3 has 13 amino acids, counting the end cysteine and phenylalanine. CDR3 DNA only is kept here, 39 bases in frame from base 1.

The clonotype comes from a woman in her twenties or thirties who had recovered from COVID-19. The rearrangement joined TRBV21-1 to TRBJ1-4. TRBV21-1 is a pseudogene. The specimen sequenced was PBMCs or T cells enriched from blood (not recorded which). CDR3 sequence: CASPLGGHEKLFF. The bases read TGTGCCAGCCCCTTGGGGGGGCATGAAAAACTGTTTTTT.